This T cell receptor beta chain was found in a study of shared clonotypes between healthy human individuals. Overall study context: Aged 18 to 49, the donors were a couple of women and a few men.

The run depth of the assay was deep. Here immunoSEQ multiplex PCR was the method, and the copy in TCRdb shows in-frame clones only, minus some. The profile covers about 2 million clones, with around 96% appearing a single time and around 1% taken by the ten largest. Terminally differentiated effector memory CD45RA+ cells were excluded from the naive CD8 cells, which were CD45RO-negative and positively selected for CCR7. None of the donors, who were healthy HIV-negative adults, had recently had acute infections or vaccinations. The CDR3 contains 16 residues. Germline lookup yields CDR1 MNHEY and CDR2 SMNVEV (reference sequence). V shed 5 bases and J 4 bases; nucleotides not matched to a gene: 8.

The sample comprised naive CD8+ T cells sorted from blood. The rearrangement joins TRBV27 to TRBJ2-1, with 10 bases aligning to TRBD2. This TCR came from a man younger than 35 in good health. CDR3 in amino acids: CASSPQREGAYNEQFF. CDR3 sequence (DNA): TGTGCCAGCAGTCCCCAGCGGGAGGGTGCTTACAATGAGCAGTTCTTC.